One sample yielded the 20 T cell receptor beta chains listed below, sequenced in a study of blood T cell repertoires in COVID-19 (dated by TCRdb to the early 2020s). Library creation used the immunoSEQ multiplex PCR assay. TCRdb limited this immuneACCESS table to in-frame rearrangements with V and J called. A share of clones is missing; checked studies link under half to unresolved V genes, and the rest is unexplained. Across this sample there are approximately 230,000 clones, with 86% seen only once. Around 1.8% of the sample belongs to the ten largest clones. The specimen sequenced was PBMCs or T cells enriched from blood (not recorded which). These receptors were taken from a man in his forties who had recovered from COVID-19.

In the case of this clone: Germline and junction disagree at one end, which may indicate a read error. The chain is built from TRBV4-2 and TRBJ1-5; 7 bases fit TRBD1. The CDR3 length is 18 residues. Germline V gene data show CDR1 as LGHNA and CDR2 as YNFKEQ. The DNA of the CDR3 is TGTGCCAGCACCTCAATCGAAGAGGGCGAGAAGCGGAAGGACAGGCCTTCCTTT. Its translation is CASTSIEEGEKRKDRPSF.

The gene calls are TRBV2 and TRBJ1-4; D is uncertain. The germline CDR1 and CDR2 sequences are SNHLY and FYNNEI. The CDR3 contains 13 residues. V was pared by 6 bases and J by 8 bases, with 13 bases between. CDR3 residues: CASRVGSGEKLFF. CDR3 in DNA: TGTGCCAGCAGGGTAGGGAGCGGAGAAAAACTGTTTTTT. Looking up the rest from reference TRBV2 and TRBJ1-4 gives the full variable domain: EPEVTQTPSHQVTQMGQEVILRCVPISNHLYFYWYRQILGQKVEFLVSFYNNEISEKSEIFDDQFSVERPDGSNFTLKIRSTKLEDSAMYFCASRVGSGEKLFFGSGTQLSVL.

This chain connects TRBV6-5 to TRBJ1-2, with a tentative D call TRBD1 (6 bases). The CDR3 spans 13 residues. V was clipped by 8 bases and J by 3 bases, with 13 bases between them. The germline V gene encodes CDR1 MNHEY and CDR2 SVGAGI. The CDR3 DNA sequence: TGTGCCAGCTCCCAACAGGGAGACTATGGCTACACCTTC. As protein: CASSQQGDYGYTF.

This chain links TRBV27 with TRBJ1-2; possibly TRBD1 for D (5 bases). Germline values: CDR1 MNHEY, CDR2 SMNVEV (reference sequence). The CDR3 consists of 14 residues. V lost 1 base and J 8 bases, leaving 14 bases between the germline ends. CDR3 coding DNA: TGTGCCAGCAGTTTATTGTCACCCCAGGGAGGCTACACCTTC. The encoded protein is CASSLLSPQGGYTF.

The chain combines TRBV7-9 with TRBJ1-1; D possibly corresponds to TRBD1 (5 bases). V was trimmed by 1 base and J by 11 bases, leaving 23 bases between them. Germline V gives CDR1 SEHNR, CDR2 FQNEAQ (reference sequence). The CDR3 has 16 residues. The CDR3 protein is CASSLDQGRAASYAFF. The CDR3 DNA sequence: TGTGCCAGCAGCTTAGACCAGGGCAGGGCGGCTTCTTATGCTTTCTTT.

The genes are TRBV3-1 (or the pseudogene TRBV3-2) and TRBJ2-1, with TRBD1 identical over 7 bases. V shed 0 bases, J shed 2 bases, and the junction held 7 bases outside the gene matches. Looked up from germline, CDR1 is LGHDT and CDR2 is YNNKEL (reference sequence). This CDR3 spans 17 amino acids. The CDR3 sequence is CASSQDPKGGPYNEQFF. CDR3 bases: TGTGCCAGCAGCCAAGATCCCAAAGGGGGCCCCTACAATGAGCAGTTCTTC.

This chain joins TRBV7-9 and TRBJ1-3; maybe TRBD1 (5 bases). The V gene lost 5 bases and the J gene lost 2 bases, with 13 bases spanning the gap. Looked up from germline, CDR1 is SEHNR and CDR2 is FQNEAQ (reference sequence). The CDR3 covers 15 residues. This chain's CDR3 is CASSQQGITGNTIYF. DNA of the CDR3: TGTGCCAGCAGCCAGCAGGGTATAACTGGAAACACCATATATTTT.

The chain employs TRBV27 and TRBJ1-3, with 8 bases lining up with TRBD1. Germline values: CDR1 MNHEY, CDR2 SMNVEV (reference sequence). CDR3 length: 17 residues. The V gene end was trimmed by 6 bases and the J gene end by 0 bases; junction bases not matched to a gene: 10. CDR3 amino acids: CASRKNRGGTSGNTIYF. CDR3 nucleotides: TGTGCCAGCAGGAAAAACAGGGGGGGGACCTCTGGAAACACCATATATTTT.

DNA of the CDR3: TGCGCCAGCAGCTCAGGAGATACGCAGTATTTT. Protein sequence: CASSSGDTQYF. The chain combines TRBV5-1 with TRBJ2-3, with D uncertain. V was clipped by 3 bases and J by 5 bases, with 4 bases between them. Germline V lookup: CDR1 SGHRS, CDR2 YFSETQ. The CDR3 covers 11 residues.

V usage is TRBV7-6 and J usage is TRBJ2-7; 7 positions agree with TRBD1. The V gene end was trimmed by 5 bases and the J gene end by 8 bases; junction bases not matched to a gene: 6. Per the germline V gene, CDR1 is SGHVS and CDR2 is FNYEAQ. The CDR3 has 12 amino acids. CDR3: CASSPDREKQYF. The CDR3, as DNA: TGTGCCAGCAGCCCAGACAGGGAGAAGCAGTACTTC.

The V gene is TRBV9, the J gene TRBJ2-5; D gene unclear. Per the germline V gene, CDR1 is SGDLS and CDR2 is YYNGEE. The CDR3 loop spans 14 amino acids. The V and J ends lost 0 bases and 1 base respectively, with 7 bases between them. The CDR3 region is CASSVGQIQETQYF. The CDR3 DNA reads as TGTGCCAGCAGCGTAGGCCAGATCCAAGAGACCCAGTACTTC.

This chain links TRBV28 with TRBJ2-1; weak D call: TRBD2 (5 bases). The ends were cut back, 6 bases at V and 8 bases at J, with 11 bases in the middle. The CDR3 is 12 amino acids. Germline values: CDR1 MDHEN, CDR2 SYDVKM. CDR3 nucleotides: TGTGCCAGCAGGGTTTCGCGGGATGAGCAGTTCTTC. It encodes CASRVSRDEQFF.

This clone has a handful of counts. The rearrangement links TRBV11-3 to TRBJ2-3; 12 nucleotides line up with TRBD2. The V gene end was trimmed by 5 bases and the J gene end by 3 bases; junction bases not matched to a gene: 6. Germline-derived CDR1 and CDR2 are SGHNT and YENEEA. This CDR3 is 16 amino acids long. As DNA, the CDR3 is TGTGCCAGCAGCCCGACTAGCGGGGGAAATACAGATACGCAGTATTTT. It yields the protein CASSPTSGGNTDTQYF.

V gene TRBV9 combines with J gene TRBJ1-3, with D uncertain. Germline values: CDR1 SGDLS, CDR2 YYNGEE. With 4 bases removed from V and 0 bases from J, the gap between germline ends came to 17 bases. The length of the CDR3 is 17 residues. This CDR3 reads CASSPPGNSRSGNTIYF. The CDR3 DNA follows: TGTGCCAGCAGCCCCCCTGGTAACAGTCGCTCTGGAAACACCATATATTTT.

The CDR3 sequence: CASTGGRGTDTQYF. The CDR3 DNA reads as TGTGCCAGTACCGGGGGGAGGGGCACAGATACGCAGTATTTT. The chain has TRBV28 and TRBJ2-3; 7 bases align to TRBD2. This CDR3 contains 14 residues. Trimming at V came to 9 bases and at J to 1 base, leaving 7 bases not matched to a gene. CDR1 is MDHEN, CDR2 SYDVKM, per germline.

The sample holds one count of this clone. The J gene is TRBJ2-5, the V gene TRBV19; maybe TRBD1 (5 bases). From germline, CDR1 is LNHDA and CDR2 SQIVND (reference sequence). Trimming stripped 7 bases from V and 0 bases from J, with 12 bases between. The CDR3 length is 14 residues. The CDR3 is CASKGALYQETQYF. CDR3 nucleotide sequence: TGTGCCAGTAAAGGGGCGCTTTACCAAGAGACCCAGTACTTC.

V usage is TRBV7-2 and J usage is TRBJ2-3, with D maybe TRBD2 (6 bases). The CDR3 totals 14 residues. Germline CDR1 is SGHTA and CDR2 is FQGNSA. Deletions cut 7 bases from V and 2 bases from J, with 13 bases between. The CDR3 here is CASKAGTHTDTQYF. The DNA of the CDR3 is TGTGCCAGCAAGGCGGGGACCCACACAGATACGCAGTATTTT.

The chain has TRBV2 and TRBJ2-7; the match to TRBD1 covers 10 bases. This CDR3 region has 15 residues. CDR1 SNHLY and CDR2 FYNNEI come from the germline V gene. V trimming: 5 bases; J trimming: 1 base; junction bases outside the gene matches: 5. CDR3 region: CASSWGQGNSYEQYF. CDR3 DNA: TGTGCCAGCAGTTGGGGACAGGGGAATTCCTACGAGCAGTACTTC.

This chain links TRBV7-9 with TRBJ1-4, with 8 bases lining up with TRBD1. In germline, CDR1 is SEHNR, CDR2 FQNEAQ (reference sequence). CDR3 length equals 14 residues. V lost 4 bases to trimming and J lost 7 bases; unmatched junction nucleotides: 5. The CDR3 is CASSSQGAPEKLFF. CDR3 in DNA: TGTGCCAGCAGCTCCCAGGGGGCGCCTGAAAAACTGTTTTTT.

The chain carries TRBV7-2 and TRBJ1-2; D perhaps matches TRBD1 (5 bases). This CDR3 is built from 13 residues. V was cut by 5 bases and J by 8 bases, with 15 bases left in between. In germline, CDR1 is SGHTA, CDR2 FQGNSA. CDR3 sequence: CASSPGGSGGYTF. In DNA form, the CDR3 reads TGTGCCAGCAGCCCGGGGGGGTCGGGCGGCTACACCTTC.